This T cell receptor (beta chain) was sequenced in a study of T cell responses to AZD1222 COVID-19 vaccine. Germline CDR1 and CDR2: MNHEY and SMNVEV (reference sequence). This CDR3 comprises 12 residues. Trimming left V 3 bases short and J 9 bases short, with 10 bases between. Study-level findings and limits: Clonal diversity may have been underestimated in mostly white British donors. Only six AZD1222 recipients tested seropositive at baseline.

Clones were read by immunoSEQ multiplex PCR, and TCRdb kept only the in-frame ones, dropping some. The sample shows 70,000 to 90,000 clones, roughly nine tenths of them seen only once. This clone was picked up a small number of times. The antigen is not known. This TCR was recovered from an adult in good health. This material consisted of peripheral blood, taken on day 0 of AZD1222 vaccination. The chain joins TRBV27 to TRBJ2-3, with a weak D call TRBD2 (5 bases). CDR3 nucleotide sequence: TGTGCCAGCAGTTTTCCTTCGGGGACGCAGTATTTT. It translates to CASSFPSGTQYF.